This T cell receptor beta chain came from a study of Ad26.COV2.S vaccination and SARS-CoV-2 variants. Across the study: Trial arm assignment for the donor was COV1001 Ad26.COV2.S.

CDR1 GTSNPN and CDR2 SVGIG come from the germline V gene (reference sequence). This CDR3 region has 12 residues. Trimming removed 5 bases from V and 1 base from J, with 9 bases in between. Specified treatment: some 20 received Ad26.COV2.S at low or high dose, single or two shots; about five received placebo; per-sample allocation not given. Vaccine and placebo recipients were sampled on day 63 after the first injection. Aged 18-55 years, donor was enrolled in Boston in 2020. This table comes from immunoSEQ multiplex PCR, and its TCRdb copy is limited to in-frame clones, with some not included. The table records 500,000 or so clones, around nine tenths of them present only once.

Sequenced material: peripheral blood, taken in a trial of Ad26.COV2.S vaccine versus placebo. This clonotype was sampled from a person between 18 and 59 years old who received the Ad26.COV2.S COVID-19 vaccine or a placebo. The chain recombines TRBV30 with TRBJ2-7, with a possible D match to TRBD2 (6 bases). The CDR3 sequence: CAWSRGSYEQYF. The CDR3 DNA reads TGTGCCTGGTCCCGGGGGTCCTACGAGCAGTACTTC.